This T cell receptor (beta chain) is drawn from a study of blood T cell repertoires in COVID-19. V shed 6 bases and J 7 bases; nucleotides not matched to a gene: 8. Per the germline V gene, CDR1 is MNHNY and CDR2 is SVGAGI (reference sequence). This CDR3 comprises 14 residues. Data came from immunoSEQ multiplex PCR; TCRdb stores just in-frame clones and leaves some out. The data show about 79,000 clones, around 88% seen once. The receptor was isolated from a man in his sixties or seventies with active or convalescent COVID-19. Material for sequencing was peripheral blood. The J gene is TRBJ1-5, the V gene TRBV6-6; 8 nucleotides agree with TRBD1. CDR3 sequence: CASRLGQGGQPQHF. The CDR3 DNA sequence: TGTGCCAGCAGACTCGGACAGGGCGGGCAGCCCCAGCATTTT.